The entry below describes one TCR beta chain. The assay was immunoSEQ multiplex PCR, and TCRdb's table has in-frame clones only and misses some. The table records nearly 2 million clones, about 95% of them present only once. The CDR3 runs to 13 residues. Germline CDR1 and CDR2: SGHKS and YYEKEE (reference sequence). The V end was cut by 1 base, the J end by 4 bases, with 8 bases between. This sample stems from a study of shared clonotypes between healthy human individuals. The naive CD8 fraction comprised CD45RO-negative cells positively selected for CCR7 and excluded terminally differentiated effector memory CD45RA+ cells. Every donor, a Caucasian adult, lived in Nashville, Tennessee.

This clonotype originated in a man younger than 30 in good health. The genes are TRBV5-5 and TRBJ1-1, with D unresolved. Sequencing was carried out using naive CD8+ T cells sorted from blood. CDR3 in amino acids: CASSLFTGTEAFF. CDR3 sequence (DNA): TGTGCCAGCAGCTTGTTTACCGGCACTGAAGCTTTCTTT. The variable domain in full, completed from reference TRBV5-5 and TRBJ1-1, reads DAGVTQSPTHLIKTRGQQVTLRCSPISGHKSVSWYQQVLGQGPQFIFQYYEKEERGRGNFPDRFSARQFPNYSSELNVNALLLGDSALYLCASSLFTGTEAFFGQGTRLTVV.